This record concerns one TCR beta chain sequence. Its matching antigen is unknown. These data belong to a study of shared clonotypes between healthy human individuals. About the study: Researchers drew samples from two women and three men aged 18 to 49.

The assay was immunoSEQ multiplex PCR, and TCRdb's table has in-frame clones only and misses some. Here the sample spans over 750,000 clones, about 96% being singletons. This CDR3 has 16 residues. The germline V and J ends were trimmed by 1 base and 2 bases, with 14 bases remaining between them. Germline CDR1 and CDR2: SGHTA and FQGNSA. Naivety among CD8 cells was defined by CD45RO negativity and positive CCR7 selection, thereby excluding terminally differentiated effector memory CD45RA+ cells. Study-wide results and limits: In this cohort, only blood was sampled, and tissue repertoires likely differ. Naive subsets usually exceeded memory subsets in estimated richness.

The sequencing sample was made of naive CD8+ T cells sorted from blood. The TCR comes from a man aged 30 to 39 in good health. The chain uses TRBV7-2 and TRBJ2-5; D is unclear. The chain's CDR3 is CASSLVRTRIQETQYF. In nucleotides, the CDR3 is TGTGCCAGCAGCTTAGTGCGAACACGGATACAAGAGACCCAGTACTTC.